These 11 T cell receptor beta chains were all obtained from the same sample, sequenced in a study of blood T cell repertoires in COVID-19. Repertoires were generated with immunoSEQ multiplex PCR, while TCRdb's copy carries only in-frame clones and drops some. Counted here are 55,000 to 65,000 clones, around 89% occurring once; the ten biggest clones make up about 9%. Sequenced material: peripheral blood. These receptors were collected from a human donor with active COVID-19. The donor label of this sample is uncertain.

As DNA, the CDR3 is TGTGCCAGCTCACCCCCGGGTGGCAATCAGCCCCAGCATTTT. It is translated as CASSPPGGNQPQHF. The chain joins TRBV18 to TRBJ1-5; no clear D gene. V dropped 3 bases and J dropped 2 bases, with 8 bases sitting between them. This CDR3 is built from 14 residues. Germline V gene data show CDR1 as KGHSH and CDR2 as LQKENI.

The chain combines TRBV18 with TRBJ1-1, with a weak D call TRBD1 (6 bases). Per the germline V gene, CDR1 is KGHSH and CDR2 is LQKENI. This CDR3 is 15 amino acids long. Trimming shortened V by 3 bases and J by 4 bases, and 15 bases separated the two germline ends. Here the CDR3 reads CASSPQGGESTEAFF. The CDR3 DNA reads TGTGCCAGCTCACCCCAAGGGGGGGAGAGCACTGAAGCTTTCTTT.

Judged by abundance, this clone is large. The CDR3 protein is CASSLRDTHNSPLHF. The CDR3, as DNA: TGTGCCAGCAGCCTACGGGACACCCATAATTCACCCCTCCACTTT. V and J are TRBV6-5 and TRBJ1-6; tentatively, D is TRBD1 (6 bases). The CDR3 loop spans 15 amino acids. Looked up from germline, CDR1 is MNHEY and CDR2 is SVGAGI. Between the trimmed V and J ends, which lost 6 bases and 5 bases, there was a span of 14 bases.

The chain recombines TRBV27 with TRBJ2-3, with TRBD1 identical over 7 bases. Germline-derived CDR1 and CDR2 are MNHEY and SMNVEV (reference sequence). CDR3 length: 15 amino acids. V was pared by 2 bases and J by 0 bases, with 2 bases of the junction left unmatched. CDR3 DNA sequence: TGTGCCAGCAGTTTAAGGGACAGCAGCACAGATACGCAGTATTTT. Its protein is CASSLRDSSTDTQYF.

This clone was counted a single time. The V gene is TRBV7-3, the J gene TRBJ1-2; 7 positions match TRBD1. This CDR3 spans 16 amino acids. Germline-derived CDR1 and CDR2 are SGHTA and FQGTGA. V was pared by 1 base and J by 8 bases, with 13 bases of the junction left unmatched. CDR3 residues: CASSLIGGQWRAGYTF. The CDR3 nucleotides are TGTGCCAGCAGCTTAATAGGGGGACAGTGGAGAGCGGGCTACACCTTC.

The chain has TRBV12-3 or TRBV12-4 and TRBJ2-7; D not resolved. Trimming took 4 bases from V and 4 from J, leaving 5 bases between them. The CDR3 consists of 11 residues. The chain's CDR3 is CASSYRYEQYF. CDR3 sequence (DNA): TGTGCCAGCAGTTACCGGTACGAGCAGTACTTC.

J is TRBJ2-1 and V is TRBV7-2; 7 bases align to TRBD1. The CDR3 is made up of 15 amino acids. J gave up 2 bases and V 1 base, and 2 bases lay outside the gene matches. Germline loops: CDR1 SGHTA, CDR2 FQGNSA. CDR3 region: CASSLGGGAYNEQFF. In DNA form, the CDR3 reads TGTGCCAGCAGCTTAGGAGGGGGCGCCTACAATGAGCAGTTCTTC.

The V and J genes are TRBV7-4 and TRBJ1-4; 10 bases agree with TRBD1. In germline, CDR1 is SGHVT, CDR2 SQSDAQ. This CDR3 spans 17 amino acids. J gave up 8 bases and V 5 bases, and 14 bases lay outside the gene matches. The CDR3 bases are TGTGCCAGCAGCAACCTGGACAGGGGGGGACGGGTGGAAAAACTGTTTTTT. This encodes CASSNLDRGGRVEKLFF. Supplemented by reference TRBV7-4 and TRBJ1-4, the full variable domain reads GAGVSQSPRYKVAKRGRDVALRCDSISGHVTLYWYRQTLGQGSEVLTYSQSDAQRDKSGRPSGRFSAERPERSVSTLKIQRTEQGDSAVYLCASSNLDRGGRVEKLFFGSGTQLSVL.

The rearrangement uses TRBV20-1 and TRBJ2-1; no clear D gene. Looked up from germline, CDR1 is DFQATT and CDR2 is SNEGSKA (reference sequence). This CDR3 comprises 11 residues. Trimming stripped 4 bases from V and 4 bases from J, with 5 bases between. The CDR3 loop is CSANKYNEQFF. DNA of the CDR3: TGCAGTGCTAATAAATACAATGAGCAGTTCTTC.

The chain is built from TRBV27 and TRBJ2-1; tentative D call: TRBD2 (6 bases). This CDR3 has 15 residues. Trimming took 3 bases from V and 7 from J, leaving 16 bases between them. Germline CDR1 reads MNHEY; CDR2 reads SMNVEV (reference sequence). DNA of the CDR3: TGTGCCAGCAGTTTCCTGGCGGGGCCAGGGAATGAGCAGTTCTTC. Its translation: CASSFLAGPGNEQFF.

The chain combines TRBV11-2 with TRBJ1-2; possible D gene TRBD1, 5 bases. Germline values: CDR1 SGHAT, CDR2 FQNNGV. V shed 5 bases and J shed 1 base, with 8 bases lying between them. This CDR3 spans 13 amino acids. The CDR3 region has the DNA TGTGCCAGCAGCGTGACAGTTAACTATGGCTACACCTTC. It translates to CASSVTVNYGYTF.